The 7 T cell receptor beta chains given below trace back to one sample, sequenced in a study of cytomegalovirus exposure and HLA in healthy donors. With 60 Vbeta and 13 Jbeta primers, the PCR was carried out. Sequencing was performed with immunoSEQ multiplex PCR; in TCRdb, only in-frame clones are kept and a portion is missing. Among about 120,000 clones listed, 8.5% to 10% were seen once. The material sequenced was PBMCs. The origin of the receptors is a man aged 25-45 years in good health and CMV-seronegative.

The chain has TRBV5-1 and TRBJ1-1, with no clear D. CDR1 is SGHRS and CDR2 is YFSETQ in the germline V gene. The V end lost 0 bases, the J end lost 2 bases, and 11 bases lay between the germline ends. The CDR3 contains 15 residues. This CDR3 is CASSLDAGSNTEAFF. In DNA form, the CDR3 reads TGCGCCAGCAGCTTGGATGCGGGAAGTAACACTGAAGCTTTCTTT.

V is TRBV7-9 and J is TRBJ1-1, with a weak D call TRBD1 (5 bases). Germline CDR1 reads SEHNR; CDR2 reads FQNEAQ (reference sequence). CDR3 length: 12 amino acids. Trimming removed 5 bases at V and 10 bases at J, with 14 bases between. CDR3 sequence (DNA): TGTGCCAGCAGCCAAAGCAGGGATGTAGCTTTCTTT. Translated: CASSQSRDVAFF.

This clone occurred a few times. V usage is TRBV6-4 and J usage is TRBJ1-2; no reliable D call. The CDR3 is 14 residues long. V was shortened by 0 bases and J by 4 bases, with 9 bases between the two germline ends. Germline CDR1 reads MRHNA; CDR2 reads SNTAGT. DNA for the CDR3: TGTGCCAGCAGTGACTCTCGACGGGGCTATGGCTACACCTTC. Its translation is CASSDSRRGYGYTF.

The chain employs TRBV11-3 and TRBJ2-3; 8 bases map to TRBD2. The germline V gene encodes CDR1 SGHNT and CDR2 YENEEA. The CDR3 length is 15 residues. After removal of 5 bases from V and 2 bases from J, the junction contained 6 bases not matched to a gene. In nucleotides, the CDR3 is TGTGCCAGCAGCCCAGGGACTAGTTTCACAGATACGCAGTATTTT. Translated: CASSPGTSFTDTQYF.

The table lists this clone with a few counts. The sample has other DNA sequences that encode this CDR3 too. The chain is built from TRBV27 and TRBJ2-5; maybe TRBD1 (5 bases). Trimming removed 5 bases from V and 2 bases from J, with 9 bases in between. Germline V CDR1 and CDR2: MNHEY, SMNVEV (reference sequence). The CDR3 length is 13 residues. The CDR3 sequence is CASSLRGQETQYF. Here the CDR3 DNA reads TGTGCCAGCAGTCTAAGGGGACAAGAGACCCAGTACTTC.

The rearrangement links TRBV5-5 to TRBJ1-5; D gene unclear. CDR1 and CDR2 from the germline V gene are SGHKS and YYEKEE (reference sequence). V was shortened by 4 bases and J by 0 bases, with 14 bases between the two germline ends. CDR3 length: 16 residues. In DNA, the CDR3 is TGTGCCAGCAGCCGAATGGACTCTGATAGCAATCAGCCCCAGCATTTT. Encoded protein: CASSRMDSDSNQPQHF. Full variable domain (missing parts from reference TRBV5-5 and TRBJ1-5): DAGVTQSPTHLIKTRGQQVTLRCSPISGHKSVSWYQQVLGQGPQFIFQYYEKEERGRGNFPDRFSARQFPNYSSELNVNALLLGDSALYLCASSRMDSDSNQPQHFGDGTRLSIL.

The V and J genes are TRBV30 and TRBJ2-7, with TRBD1 as a possible D gene (5 bases). Trimming stripped 1 base from V and 4 bases from J, with 8 bases between. The CDR3 length is 12 residues. Germline CDR1 and CDR2: GTSNPN and SVGIG (reference sequence). The CDR3 DNA sequence: TGTGCCTGGAGTGAGGGGCGGTACGAGCAGTACTTC. Translated: CAWSEGRYEQYF. The complete variable domain, with remaining parts taken from reference TRBV30 and TRBJ2-7, reads SQTIHQWPATLVQPVGSPLSLECTVEGTSNPNLYWYRQAAGRGLQLLFYSVGIGQISSEVPQNLSASRPQDRQFILSSKKLLLSDSGFYLCAWSEGRYEQYFGPGTRLTVT.